These T cell receptor beta chains were read from a single sample in a study of blood T cell repertoires in COVID-19. Sequenced by immunoSEQ multiplex PCR; TCRdb stores in-frame clones only, minus some. The sample holds 130,000 or so clones, roughly 91% seen once. What was sequenced was peripheral blood. The receptors stem from a man aged 55 to 70 with COVID-19, enrolled during active disease. CDR3s include the opening cysteine and the closing phenylalanine or tryptophan. The D gene is left open where the match is weak. Size is stated for part of the rows, as once, few or many counts, or as a class when the clone is expanded.

j_call v_call clone_size d_call cdr3_nt cdr3_aa
TRBJ1-3 TRBV5-1 few NA TGCGCCAGCAGCTCAGCAGGGTTCTCTGGAAACACCATATATTTT CASSSAGFSGNTIYF
TRBJ1-1 TRBV2 NA NA TGTGCCAGCAGGGGAGGAGTGGGCCTGATGAACACTGAAGCTTTCTTT CASRGGVGLMNTEAFF
TRBJ1-5 TRBV6-1 NA TRBD1 TGTGCCAGCAGTGCGACCTGGGACAGGGGAGAGCAGCCCCAGCATTTT CASSATWDRGEQPQHF
TRBJ1-2 TRBV6-1 NA NA TGTGCCAGCAGTGAAGGGTACCCGGGGAATGGCTACACCTTC CASSEGYPGNGYTF
TRBJ2-1 TRBV9 NA NA TGTGCCAGCAGCGTAGATGTTCACGGTTACAATGAGCAGTTCTTC CASSVDVHGYNEQFF
TRBJ2-7 TRBV5-6 NA TRBD2 TGTGCCAGCAGCTTCCCGGGGGGTTCCTACGAGCAGTACTTC CASSFPGGSYEQYF
TRBJ2-7 TRBV6-2/TRBV6-3 NA TRBD1 TGTGCCAGCAGCTCCCGGGGACAGCTGAAGTCCTACGAGCAGTACTTC CASSSRGQLKSYEQYF
TRBJ1-1 TRBV12-3/TRBV12-4 NA NA TGTGCCAGCAGCCCTAACAGGGAGGCTTTCTTT CASSPNREAFF
TRBJ1-1 TRBV6-2/TRBV6-3 few TRBD1 TGTGCCAGCAGTTACGACAGGGTAGAAGCTTTCTTT CASSYDRVEAFF
TRBJ1-3 TRBV28 once TRBD1 TGTGCCAGCAGTTTGGGGGACAGCGGAAACACCATATATTTT CASSLGDSGNTIYF
TRBJ1-5 TRBV3-1/TRBV3-2 NA TRBD1 TGTGCCAGCAGCCGATCGGACAGGGGATTTCAGCCCCAGCATTTT CASSRSDRGFQPQHF
TRBJ2-5 TRBV18 NA TRBD1 TGTGCCAGCTCCCCGGGACAGGGGGCCGGTGAGACCCAGTACTTC CASSPGQGAGETQYF
TRBJ2-3 TRBV12-5 NA TRBD2 TGTGCTAGTGGTTCCCTAGCGGGGGGTTTCACAGATACGCAGTATTTT CASGSLAGGFTDTQYF
TRBJ2-7 TRBV11-1 NA NA TGTGCCACCGGACCTCAGGGGGGATCCTACGAGCAGTACTTC CATGPQGGSYEQYF
TRBJ1-1 TRBV6-5 NA NA TGTGCCAGCAGTTTAAGGGAGGGGGCTTTCTTT CASSLREGAFF
TRBJ2-5 TRBV10-2 NA NA TGCGCCAGCAGTGACCGAGAGACCCAGTACTTC CASSDRETQYF
TRBJ1-2 TRBV6-5 NA TRBD1 TGTGCCAGCAGAAGAGGGGACAGGGGTATTGATGGCTACACCTTC CASRRGDRGIDGYTF
TRBJ1-2 TRBV5-1 once NA TGCGCCAGCAGCTTGGGACGGACAGTGAACTATGGCTACACCTTC CASSLGRTVNYGYTF
TRBJ2-3 TRBV7-2 NA TRBD1 TGTGCCAGCAGCTTAGCGCGGGGGACAGGGGGCTTCAAAGATACGCAGTATTTT CASSLARGTGGFKDTQYF
TRBJ2-1 TRBV19 NA TRBD1 TGTGCCAGTAAAGGGACAGCTTACAATGAGCAGTTCTTC CASKGTAYNEQFF
TRBJ2-7 TRBV6-1 few TRBD1 TGTGCCAGCAGTGAAGCGTGGACAGGGGGCGGCTACGAGCAGTACTTC CASSEAWTGGGYEQYF
TRBJ1-5 TRBV28 once NA TGTGCCAGCAGGTTAACAGTTCAGCCCCAGCATTTT CASRLTVQPQHF
TRBJ1-5 TRBV5-1 NA TRBD1 TGCGCCAGCAGCCCGGACAGGGATCAGCCCCAGCATTTT CASSPDRDQPQHF
TRBJ1-2 TRBV5-1 NA NA TGCGCCAGCAGCTTAACATCAGGCCTACCTGGTGGCTACACCTTC CASSLTSGLPGGYTF
TRBJ1-1 TRBV29-1 NA TRBD1 TGCAGCGTTGAAGCCAGGGGGGCGAACACTGAAGCTTTCTTT CSVEARGANTEAFF
TRBJ2-7 TRBV28 NA NA TGTGCCAGCAGTTCCGGGACACGCTTATACGAGCAGTACTTC CASSSGTRLYEQYF
TRBJ2-5 TRBV28 NA NA TGTGCCAGCAGTCCGTTAGAAGAGACCCAGTACTTC CASSPLEETQYF
TRBJ1-2 TRBV15 NA TRBD1 TGTGCCACCAGCAGAGCCGGGACAGGGTTCTATGGCTACACCTTC CATSRAGTGFYGYTF
TRBJ1-2 TRBV30 NA NA TGTGCCTGGAGTGTAACCCAGATGTATGGCTACACCTTC CAWSVTQMYGYTF
TRBJ2-1 TRBV4-1 few TRBD1 TGCGCCAGCAGCACCCGGGACAGGGACTACGCTGAGCAGTTCTTC CASSTRDRDYAEQFF
TRBJ2-3 TRBV2 NA NA TGTGCCAGCAGGCAGGGGTATACGCAGTATTTT CASRQGYTQYF
TRBJ2-7 TRBV7-3 NA NA TGTGCCAGCAGCTTAACAGGGAGGTACGAGCAGTACTTC CASSLTGRYEQYF
TRBJ1-5 TRBV2 NA NA TGTGCCAGCAGCCCTCTTCATGGGGGGGGGAGCAATCAGCCCCAGCATTTT CASSPLHGGGSNQPQHF
TRBJ2-7 TRBV29-1 NA TRBD1 TGCAGCGTTGGAGGGACAGGGGCTGGCGAGCAGTACTTC CSVGGTGAGEQYF
TRBJ1-1 TRBV7-9 few TRBD1 TGTGCCAGCAGCTTCCTGGGACAGGGCACTGAAGCTTTCTTT CASSFLGQGTEAFF
TRBJ2-7 TRBV18 NA TRBD1 TGTGCCAGCTCACCAAAACTGGGGGACAGCTACTACGAGCAGTACTTC CASSPKLGDSYYEQYF
TRBJ1-1 TRBV4-1 NA NA TGCGCCAGCAGCCAAGAAGGAGGTTCGAACACTGAAGCTTTCTTT CASSQEGGSNTEAFF
TRBJ2-3 TRBV5-4 NA TRBD2 TGTGCCAGCAGCTTTGGGCTAGCGGGCACAGATACGCAGTATTTT CASSFGLAGTDTQYF
TRBJ1-3 TRBV9 NA NA TGTGCCAGCAGCGTCACAGACTCTGGAAACACCATATATTTT CASSVTDSGNTIYF
TRBJ2-5 TRBV9 once TRBD2 TGTGCCAGCAGCGTAGGTGCTAGCGGGGGGTGGGAGACCCAGTACTTC CASSVGASGGWETQYF
TRBJ2-5 TRBV5-4 NA TRBD2 TGTGCCAGCAGCTCCGGAGCGGGGCTGAGGGACGAGACCCAGTACTTC CASSSGAGLRDETQYF
TRBJ2-2 TRBV5-8 NA TRBD1 TGTGCCAGCAGCTCGGGACAGGTTGCCGGGGAGCTGTTTTTT CASSSGQVAGELFF
TRBJ1-5 TRBV7-6 NA NA TGTGCCAGCAGTCGGGACACGTATCAGCCCCAGCATTTT CASSRDTYQPQHF
TRBJ1-2 TRBV5-5 NA NA TGTGCCAGCAGCCCGTTAGATAACTATGGCTACACCTTC CASSPLDNYGYTF
TRBJ2-7 TRBV7-8 NA NA TGTGCCAGCAGCCCGGACACGATCTACGAGCAGTACTTC CASSPDTIYEQYF
TRBJ2-2 TRBV7-2 NA TRBD2 TGTGCCACCGGACTAGCGGGGAGAAAGACCGGGGAGCTGTTTTTT CATGLAGRKTGELFF
TRBJ2-3 TRBV5-1 NA TRBD2 TGCGCCAGCAGCTTGACCCGGCGAAGCGGGATCGGGGCAGATACGCAGTATTTT CASSLTRRSGIGADTQYF
TRBJ1-3 TRBV12-5 NA NA TGTGCTAGTGGTTCCCGGAGGACCGCCGGCCCCTCTGGAAACACCATATATTTT CASGSRRTAGPSGNTIYF
TRBJ2-3 TRBV19 NA NA TGTGCCGATTTAGCCGATACGCAGTATTTT CADLADTQYF
TRBJ1-1 TRBV7-8 NA NA TGTGCCAGCAGCTTTACAGGAACGAACACTGAAGCTTTCTTT CASSFTGTNTEAFF
TRBJ2-2 TRBV2 NA NA TGTGCCAGCAGTGAACTGCGGTCCACCGGGGAGCTGTTTTTT CASSELRSTGELFF
TRBJ1-1 TRBV12-3/TRBV12-4 NA NA TGTGCCAGCAGTGCCCAGGGAAACACTGAAGCTTTCTTT CASSAQGNTEAFF
TRBJ2-3 TRBV7-7 few TRBD2 TGTGCTAGCAGCTCCGGGACTAGCGGAAACACAGATACGCAGTATTTT CASSSGTSGNTDTQYF
TRBJ2-7 TRBV11-3 NA NA TGTGCCAGCAGCCGCCGAGGGGGATCCGAGCAGTACTTC CASSRRGGSEQYF
TRBJ1-2 TRBV14 NA NA TGTGCCAGCAGCCCCCGGGCAGGCCGACAGTACACCTTC CASSPRAGRQYTF
TRBJ1-6 TRBV7-2 NA NA TGTGCCAGCCGGGTGGCCGCCTATAATTCACCCCTCCACTTT CASRVAAYNSPLHF
TRBJ2-2 TRBV7-7 NA TRBD2 TGTGCTAGCAGCGCCGGGACTAGCAACACCGGGGAGCTGTTTTTT CASSAGTSNTGELFF